The 20 T cell receptor beta chains below come from one sample, sequenced in a study of identical twins. TCRdb analysed the 5' RACE reads with MiXCR anew, one entry per CDR3 protein. This table holds around 1.7 million distinct CDR3 sequences, about 32% found once. Sequencing was done on a sample of cord blood. These receptors originate from a newborn girl in good health.

This clonotype was recorded a few times. This sequence joins TRBV20-1 and TRBJ2-1, with a tentative D call TRBD2 (7 bases). CDR1 is DFQATT and CDR2 is SNEGSKA in the germline V gene (reference sequence). The CDR3 has 14 amino acids. Trimming left V 6 bases short and J 7 bases short, with 19 bases between. CDR3 region: CSAPEGGSINEQFF. The CDR3 bases are TGCAGTGCCCCAGAGGGGGGGTCCATAAATGAGCAGTTCTTC.

On this clonotype itself: This may arise from a read error, as a much more abundant clone is one base away. The V call is TRBV7-2, the J call TRBJ2-7, with 11 positions matching TRBD2. Germline CDR1 is SGHTA and CDR2 is FQGNSA. The CDR3 has 16 amino acids. The CDR3 DNA reads TGTGCCGGCAGCAATACCAGACTAGCGGGGACTTACGAGCAGTACTTC. Translation: CAGSNTRLAGTYEQYF.

This clonotype was detected a few times. The chain's CDR3 is CASSDPRDGDSPLHF. The CDR3 region has the DNA TGTGCCAGCAGTGACCCCAGGGATGGGGATTCACCCCTCCACTTT. The gene calls are TRBV25-1 and TRBJ1-6, with a possible D match to TRBD1 (5 bases). In germline, CDR1 is MGHDK, CDR2 SYGVNS. V lost 3 bases and J lost 8, with 14 bases in between. The CDR3 loop spans 15 amino acids. The variable domain in full, with the rest retrieved from reference TRBV25-1 and TRBJ1-6, is EADIYQTPRYLVIGTGKKITLECSQTMGHDKMYWYQQDPGMELHLIHYSYGVNSTEKGDLSSESTVSRIRTEHFPLTLESARPSHTSQYLCASSDPRDGDSPLHFGNGTRLTVT.

The chain couples TRBV7-6 to TRBJ1-1, with 7 bases identical to TRBD1. The CDR3 is made up of 15 amino acids. V was clipped by 1 base and J by 3 bases; unmatched bases: 5. CDR1 is SGHVS and CDR2 is FNYEAQ in the germline V gene. As DNA, the CDR3 is TGTGCCAGCAGCTTAGAGGGGGCCTCTTACACTGAAGCTTTCTTT. Protein sequence: CASSLEGASYTEAFF.

The rearrangement uses TRBV10-3 and TRBJ2-7; 7 bases map to TRBD1. There are 16 residues in the CDR3. J was trimmed by 1 base and V by 7 bases; bases with no gene match: 13. The germline CDR1 and CDR2 sequences are ENHRY and SYGVKD. For the CDR3, the DNA is TGTGCCATCAAAAGGAACGGGACAGCGAGTTCCTACGAGCAGTACTTC. Translation: CAIKRNGTASSYEQYF.

This clonotype was found a few times. The gene calls are TRBV12-3 or TRBV12-4 and TRBJ1-5, with D possibly TRBD1 on 6 matching bases. Trimming left V 7 bases short and J 4 bases short, with 11 bases between. CDR3 length equals 13 residues. CDR3 sequence: CASTLTGNQPQHF. The CDR3 coding sequence is TGTGCCAGCACCCTCACAGGGAATCAGCCCCAGCATTTT.

The rearrangement uses TRBV11-2 and TRBJ2-2; 9 positions agree with TRBD2. Germline lookup yields CDR1 SGHAT and CDR2 FQNNGV. The junction had 7 bases not matched to a gene; V was cut back by 1 base and J by 7 bases. This CDR3 spans 16 amino acids. The DNA of the CDR3 is TGTGCCAGCAGCTTAGGGGGTCTAGCGGGGAACGGGGAGCTGTTTTTT. Its protein is CASSLGGLAGNGELFF. The variable domain in full, completed from reference TRBV11-2 and TRBJ2-2, reads EAGVAQSPRYKIIEKRQSVAFWCNPISGHATLYWYQQILGQGPKLLIQFQNNGVVDDSQLPKDRFSAERLKGVDSTLKIQPAKLEDSAVYLCASSLGGLAGNGELFFGEGSRLTVL.

The table lists this clonotype with many counts. The chain is built from TRBV6-1 and TRBJ1-2, with TRBD1 matching 7 bases. The CDR3 runs to 14 residues. V lost 0 bases to trimming and J lost 2 bases; unmatched junction nucleotides: 0. Germline V gene lookup returns CDR1 MNHNS and CDR2 SASEGT. CDR3 sequence reads: CASSEAGGNYGYTF. CDR3 nucleotides: TGTGCCAGCAGTGAAGCAGGGGGCAACTATGGCTACACCTTC.

The gene calls are TRBV2 and TRBJ2-5; D unresolved. The germline V gene encodes CDR1 SNHLY and CDR2 FYNNEI. This CDR3 has 17 residues. The V end lost 4 bases, the J end lost 4 bases, and 22 bases lay between the germline ends. CDR3 DNA sequence: TGTGCCAGCAGTGGACGGCAGCTTAGAGTGGCCCCAGAGACCCAGTACTTC. This codes for CASSGRQLRVAPETQYF.

The chain uses TRBV6-6 and TRBJ1-2, with 10 nucleotides matching TRBD1. The CDR3 has 17 amino acids. J lost 2 bases, V lost 7 bases, and 13 bases had no gene match. The V gene's germline CDR1 is MNHNY and CDR2 SVGAGI (reference sequence). The CDR3 reads CASTQTGGAWANYGYTF. DNA for the CDR3: TGTGCCAGCACCCAGACAGGGGGCGCCTGGGCCAACTATGGCTACACCTTC.

This clonotype turned up a few times. This chain links TRBV28 with TRBJ1-2, with D uncertain. The germline CDR1 and CDR2 sequences are MDHEN and SYDVKM. V was trimmed by 7 bases and J by 4 bases, leaving 13 bases between them. The CDR3 consists of 13 residues. This CDR3 reads CASIGWRTYGYTF. The CDR3 nucleotides read TGTGCCAGCATAGGTTGGAGGACCTATGGCTACACCTTC.

The chain couples TRBV2 to TRBJ2-1; a possible D gene is TRBD2 (7 bases). The CDR3 is made up of 15 amino acids. Looked up from germline, CDR1 is SNHLY and CDR2 is FYNNEI. Deletions cut 10 bases from V and 2 bases from J, with 18 bases between. The CDR3 DNA sequence: TGTGCCAACGACGAGGGGGGGCTTACCTACAATGAGCAGTTCTTC. Translated: CANDEGGLTYNEQFF. Full variable domain (remainder filled in from reference TRBV2 and TRBJ2-1): EPEVTQTPSHQVTQMGQEVILRCVPISNHLYFYWYRQILGQKVEFLVSFYNNEISEKSEIFDDQFSVERPDGSNFTLKIRSTKLEDSAMYFCANDEGGLTYNEQFFGPGTRLTVL.

This chain links TRBV18 with TRBJ2-1; 8 bases match TRBD2. CDR3 length: 16 residues. With 3 bases clipped from V and 3 bases from J, the junction kept 7 bases outside the gene matches. CDR1 and CDR2 from the germline V gene are KGHSH and LQKENI. The DNA for the CDR3 is TGTGCCAGCTCACCCCCGGGACTAGTAATCTACAATGAGCAGTTCTTC. Translated, it gives CASSPPGLVIYNEQFF. The full variable domain, with the rest looked up from reference TRBV18 and TRBJ2-1, is NAGVMQNPRHLVRRRGQEARLRCSPMKGHSHVYWYRQLPEEGLKFMVYLQKENIIDESGMPKERFSAEFPKEGPSILRIQQVVRGDSAAYFCASSPPGLVIYNEQFFGPGTRLTVL.

The V and J genes are TRBV12-3 or TRBV12-4 and TRBJ1-6, with a tentative D call TRBD1 (6 bases). The CDR3 length is 14 residues. Between the trimmed V and J ends, which lost 3 bases and 6 bases, there was a span of 9 bases. Here the CDR3 reads CASSLGASNSPLHF. CDR3 sequence (DNA): TGTGCCAGCAGTTTGGGGGCTAGTAATTCACCCCTCCACTTT.

The rearrangement uses TRBV18 and TRBJ2-3, with TRBD2 as a possible D gene (7 bases). Germline V CDR1 and CDR2: KGHSH, LQKENI. V shed 0 bases and J shed 4 bases, with 11 bases lying between them. The CDR3 contains 15 residues. CDR3 in DNA: TGTGCCAGCTCACCACCGTGGGGGGGCGCAGATACGCAGTATTTT. This encodes CASSPPWGGADTQYF.

The chain recombines TRBV5-1 with TRBJ1-4; D may be TRBD1 (5 bases). The CDR3 sequence is 15 residues long. The V gene's germline CDR1 is SGHRS and CDR2 YFSETQ. Trimming cost V 4 bases and J 5 bases, with 15 bases left between them. The CDR3 protein is CASSPGWGGNEKLFF. CDR3 sequence (DNA): TGCGCCAGCAGCCCTGGATGGGGGGGAAATGAAAAACTGTTTTTT.

The rearrangement joins TRBV20-1 to TRBJ2-3; no firm D call. CDR1 DFQATT and CDR2 SNEGSKA come from the germline V gene (reference sequence). The V end was cut by 2 bases, the J end by 2 bases, with 11 bases between. The CDR3 is 14 amino acids. CDR3 sequence: CSARKNIYTDTQYF. CDR3 nucleotide sequence: TGCAGTGCTAGAAAGAACATTTACACAGATACGCAGTATTTT.

The rearrangement uses TRBV20-1 and TRBJ2-1; 12 bases agree with TRBD2. V lost 5 bases and J lost 9; bases outside the gene matches: 11. The CDR3 sequence is 15 residues long. The germline V gene encodes CDR1 DFQATT and CDR2 SNEGSKA (reference sequence). As DNA, the CDR3 is TGCAGTGCTTCCCCTCCTAGCGGGAGGGCCGGTGAGCAGTTCTTC. The encoded protein is CSASPPSGRAGEQFF.

This chain connects TRBV12-3 or TRBV12-4 to TRBJ2-1, with a tentative D call TRBD2 (7 bases). The J call is in doubt because the DNA end fits TRBJ2-7 better. There are 15 residues in the CDR3. The CDR3 spells CASSPRGGLMDEQYF. The CDR3 DNA reads TGTGCCAGCAGTCCAAGGGGGGGTCTAATGGATGAGCAGTACTTC.

The table lists this clonotype with a few counts. The chain is built from TRBV6-5 and TRBJ2-7; the D is unclear. The CDR3 runs 11 residues. Germline V lookup: CDR1 MNHEY, CDR2 SVGAGI. V lost 1 base to trimming and J lost 5 bases, with 3 bases between them. Here the CDR3 DNA reads TGTGCCAGCAGTTACTGGGACGAGCAGTACTTC. Residues: CASSYWDEQYF.